Detailed here is one T cell receptor beta chain. Antigen specificity is unknown. The CDR3 runs to 14 residues. V gave up 5 bases and J gave up 7 bases, with 18 bases separating them. The sample originates from a study of T-cell reconstitution after alpha-beta-depleted transplantation in children. General study results and limits: Several hundred rapidly expanded clones from non-depleted graft cells reportedly supplied alpha-beta T cells about two months post-transplant. At the one-year point after transplant, T-cell counts and TCRbeta diversity were found to come mostly from T cells that had been newly produced. Surviving recipient T cells and thymic progenitors produced the high day-60 TCRbeta diversity seen in some patients.

Unique molecular identifiers were incorporated into the prepared TCRbeta library. TCRdb recomputed calls from the PCR reads with MiXCR, one row per CDR3 protein. This table has 200,000 to 300,000 distinct CDR3 sequences, about 24% appearing once. The rearrangement joins TRBV12-3 or TRBV12-4 to TRBJ2-7; no clear D. The receptor comes from a female patient between 2 and 15 years old who had a stem cell transplant for congenital amegakaryocytic thrombocytopenia, so the T cells may come from the graft donor. This specimen was PBMCs, mostly from graft donor cells, taken 360 days after TCRalphabeta/CD19-depleted stem cell transplant. The CDR3: CASSHYPLGWEQYF. DNA for the CDR3: TGTGCCAGCAGTCATTACCCCCTAGGCTGGGAGCAGTACTTC.